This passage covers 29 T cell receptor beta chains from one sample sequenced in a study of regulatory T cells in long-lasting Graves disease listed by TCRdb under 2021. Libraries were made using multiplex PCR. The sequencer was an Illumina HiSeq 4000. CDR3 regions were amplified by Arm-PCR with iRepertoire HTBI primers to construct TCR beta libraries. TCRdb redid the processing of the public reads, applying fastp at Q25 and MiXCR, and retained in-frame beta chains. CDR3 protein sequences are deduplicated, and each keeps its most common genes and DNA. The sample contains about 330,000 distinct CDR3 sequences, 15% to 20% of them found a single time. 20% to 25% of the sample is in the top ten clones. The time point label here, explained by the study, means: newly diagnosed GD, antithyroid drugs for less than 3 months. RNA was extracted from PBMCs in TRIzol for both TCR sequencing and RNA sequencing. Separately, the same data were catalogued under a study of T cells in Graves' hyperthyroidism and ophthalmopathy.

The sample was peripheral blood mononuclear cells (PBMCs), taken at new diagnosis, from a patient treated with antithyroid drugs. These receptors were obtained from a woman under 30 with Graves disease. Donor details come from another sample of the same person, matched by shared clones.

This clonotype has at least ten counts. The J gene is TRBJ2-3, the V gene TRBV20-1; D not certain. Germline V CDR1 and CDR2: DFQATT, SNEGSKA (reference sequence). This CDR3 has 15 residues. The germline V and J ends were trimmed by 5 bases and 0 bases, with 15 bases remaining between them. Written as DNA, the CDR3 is TGCAGTGCTCCTATCGCAGAGACTAGCACAGATACGCAGTATTTT. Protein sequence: CSAPIAETSTDTQYF.

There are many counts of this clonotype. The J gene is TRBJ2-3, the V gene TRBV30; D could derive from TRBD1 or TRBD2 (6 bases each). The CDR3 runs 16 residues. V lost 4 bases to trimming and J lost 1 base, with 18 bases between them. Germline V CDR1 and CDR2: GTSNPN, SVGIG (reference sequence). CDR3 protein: CAWKGFRGLRTDTQYF. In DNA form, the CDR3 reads TGTGCCTGGAAGGGGTTCCGGGGGCTTCGCACAGATACGCAGTATTTT.

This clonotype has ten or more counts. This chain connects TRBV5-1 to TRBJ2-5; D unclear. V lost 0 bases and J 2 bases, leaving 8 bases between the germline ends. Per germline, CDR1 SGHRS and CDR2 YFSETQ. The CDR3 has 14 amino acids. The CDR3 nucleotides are TGCGCCAGCAGCTTGGAAGGGAATCAAGAGACCCAGTACTTC. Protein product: CASSLEGNQETQYF.

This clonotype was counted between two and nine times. The CDR3, as DNA: TGTGCCAGCAGTCCCCCGGTCGCTTCGGGAACTGAAGCTTTCTTT. Translating gives CASSPPVASGTEAFF. V usage is TRBV28 and J usage is TRBJ1-1; unclear D gene. Germline loops: CDR1 MDHEN, CDR2 SYDVKM. The CDR3 runs 15 residues. Trimming pared 5 bases from V and 5 bases from J, leaving 18 bases between.

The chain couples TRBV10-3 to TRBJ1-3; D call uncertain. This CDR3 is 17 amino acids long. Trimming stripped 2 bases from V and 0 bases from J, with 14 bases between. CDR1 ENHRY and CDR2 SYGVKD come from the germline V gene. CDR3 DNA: TGTGCCATCAGTGAGACTATCGTACGGAGCTCTGGAAACACCATATATTTT. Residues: CAISETIVRSSGNTIYF.

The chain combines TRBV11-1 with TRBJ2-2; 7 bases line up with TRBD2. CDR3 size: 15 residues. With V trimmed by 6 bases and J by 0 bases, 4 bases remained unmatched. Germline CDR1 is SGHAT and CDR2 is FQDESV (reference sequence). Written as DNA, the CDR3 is TGTGCCAGCAGATTCGGACTAGCGAACACCGGGGAGCTGTTTTTT. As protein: CASRFGLANTGELFF. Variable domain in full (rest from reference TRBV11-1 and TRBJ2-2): EAEVAQSPRYKITEKSQAVAFWCDPISGHATLYWYRQILGQGPELLVQFQDESVVDDSQLPKDRFSAERLKGVDSTLKIQPAELGDSAMYLCASRFGLANTGELFFGEGSRLTVL.

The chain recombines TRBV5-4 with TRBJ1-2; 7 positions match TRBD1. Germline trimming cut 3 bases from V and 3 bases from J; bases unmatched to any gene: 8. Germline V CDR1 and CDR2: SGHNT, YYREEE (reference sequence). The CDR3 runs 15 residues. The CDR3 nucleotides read TGTGCCAGCAGCTCCGCACCGGGACAGCACTATGGCTACACCTTC. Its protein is CASSSAPGQHYGYTF.

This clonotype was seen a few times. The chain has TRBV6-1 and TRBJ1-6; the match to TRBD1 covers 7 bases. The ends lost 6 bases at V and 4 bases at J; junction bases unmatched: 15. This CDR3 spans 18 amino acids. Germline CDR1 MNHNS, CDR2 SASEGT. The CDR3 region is CASSLQGLGWGYNSPLHF. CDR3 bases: TGTGCCAGCAGCCTACAGGGGCTCGGGTGGGGGTATAATTCACCCCTCCACTTT.

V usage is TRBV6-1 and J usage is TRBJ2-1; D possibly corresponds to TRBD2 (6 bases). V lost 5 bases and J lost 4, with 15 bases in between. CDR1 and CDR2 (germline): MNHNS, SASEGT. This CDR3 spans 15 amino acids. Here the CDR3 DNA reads TGTGCCAGCAGTCGCGCGGGGCGGTATTACAATGAGCAGTTCTTC. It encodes CASSRAGRYYNEQFF.

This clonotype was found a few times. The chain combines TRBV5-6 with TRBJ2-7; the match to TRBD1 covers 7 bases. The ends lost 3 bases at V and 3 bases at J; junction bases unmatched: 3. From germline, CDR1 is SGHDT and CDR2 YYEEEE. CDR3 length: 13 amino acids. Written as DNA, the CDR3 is TGTGCCAGCAGCTATCAGGGGGTCTACGAGCAGTACTTC. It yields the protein CASSYQGVYEQYF.

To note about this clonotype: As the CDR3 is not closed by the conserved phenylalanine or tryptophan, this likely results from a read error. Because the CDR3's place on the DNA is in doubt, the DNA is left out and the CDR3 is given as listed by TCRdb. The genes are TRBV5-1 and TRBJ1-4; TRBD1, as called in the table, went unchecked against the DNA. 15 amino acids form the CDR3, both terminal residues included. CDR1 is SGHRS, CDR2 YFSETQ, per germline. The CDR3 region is CASSLGDRGHKKLSS.

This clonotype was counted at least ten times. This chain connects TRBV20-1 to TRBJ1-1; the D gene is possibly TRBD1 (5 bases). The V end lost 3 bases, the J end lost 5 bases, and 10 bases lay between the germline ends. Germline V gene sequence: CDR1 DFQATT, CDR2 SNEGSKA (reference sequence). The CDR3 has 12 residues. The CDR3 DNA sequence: TGCAGTGCTAGGGAACAGGAGACTGAAGCTTTCTTT. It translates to CSAREQETEAFF.

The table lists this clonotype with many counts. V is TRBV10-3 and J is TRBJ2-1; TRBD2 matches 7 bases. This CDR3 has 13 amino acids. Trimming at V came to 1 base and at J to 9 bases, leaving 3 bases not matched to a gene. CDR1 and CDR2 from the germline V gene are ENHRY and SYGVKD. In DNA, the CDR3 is TGTGCCATCAGTGAGTTACCTAGCGGTGAGCAGTTCTTC. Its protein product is CAISELPSGEQFF.

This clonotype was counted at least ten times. CDR3 protein: CASSLLSGIYNEQFF. Here the CDR3 DNA reads TGTGCCAGCAGCTTACTGAGCGGAATCTACAATGAGCAGTTCTTC. The rearrangement uses TRBV7-9 and TRBJ2-1, with D possibly matching TRBD2 (5 bases). The CDR3 spans 15 residues. V gave up 2 bases and J gave up 3 bases, with 11 bases separating them. Germline CDR1 SEHNR, CDR2 FQNEAQ (reference sequence).

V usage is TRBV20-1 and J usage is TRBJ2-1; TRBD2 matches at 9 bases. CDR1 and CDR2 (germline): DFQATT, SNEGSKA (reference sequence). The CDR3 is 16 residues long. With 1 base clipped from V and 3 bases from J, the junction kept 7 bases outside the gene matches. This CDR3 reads CSARGVERGDYNEQFF. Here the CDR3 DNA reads TGCAGTGCTAGAGGAGTGGAGCGGGGGGACTACAATGAGCAGTTCTTC.

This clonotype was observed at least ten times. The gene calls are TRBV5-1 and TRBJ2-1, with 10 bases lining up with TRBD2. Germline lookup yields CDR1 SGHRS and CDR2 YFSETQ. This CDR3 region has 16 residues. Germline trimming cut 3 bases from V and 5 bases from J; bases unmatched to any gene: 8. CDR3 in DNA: TGCGCCAGCAGCTACGACGGGACTAGCGAGAACAATGAGCAGTTCTTC. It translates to CASSYDGTSENNEQFF.

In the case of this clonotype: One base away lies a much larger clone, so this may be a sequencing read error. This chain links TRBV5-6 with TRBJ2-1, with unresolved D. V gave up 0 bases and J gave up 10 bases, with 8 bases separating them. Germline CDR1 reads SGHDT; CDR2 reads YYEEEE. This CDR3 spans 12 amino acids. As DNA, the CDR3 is TGTGCCAGCAGCTTGGCGCGGAACGAGCAGTTCTTC. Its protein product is CASSLARNEQFF. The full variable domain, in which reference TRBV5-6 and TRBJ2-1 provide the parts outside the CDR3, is DAGVTQSPTHLIKTRGQQVTLRCSPKSGHDTVSWYQQALGQGPQFIFQYYEEEERQRGNFPDRFSGHQFPNYSSELNVNALLLGDSALYLCASSLARNEQFFGPGTRLTVL.

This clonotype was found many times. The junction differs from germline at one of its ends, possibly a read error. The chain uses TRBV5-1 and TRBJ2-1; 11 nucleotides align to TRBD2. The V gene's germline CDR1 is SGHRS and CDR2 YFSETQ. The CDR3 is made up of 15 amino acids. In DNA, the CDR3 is TGTGCCAGCAGCTTGGAACTAGCGGGAGAGAATGAGCAGTTCTTC. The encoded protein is CASSLELAGENEQFF.

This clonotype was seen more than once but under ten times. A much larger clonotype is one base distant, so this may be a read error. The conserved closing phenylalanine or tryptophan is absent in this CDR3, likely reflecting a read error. CDR3 nucleotides: TGTGCCAGCAGTCCCCACCGGGTAGGGGGCCGCCCGATGAACACTGAAGCTTTCCTT. It specifies CASSPHRVGGRPMNTEAFL. J is TRBJ1-1 and V is TRBV27; 7 bases line up with TRBD1. The ends lost 5 bases at V and 0 bases at J; junction bases unmatched: 18. From germline, CDR1 is MNHEY and CDR2 SMNVEV (reference sequence). The CDR3 runs 19 residues.

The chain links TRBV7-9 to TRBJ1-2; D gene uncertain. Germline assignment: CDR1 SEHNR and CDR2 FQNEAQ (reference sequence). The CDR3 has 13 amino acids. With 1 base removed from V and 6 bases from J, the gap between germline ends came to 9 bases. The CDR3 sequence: CASSLENSDGYTF. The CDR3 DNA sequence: TGTGCCAGCAGCTTAGAAAACAGTGATGGCTACACCTTC.

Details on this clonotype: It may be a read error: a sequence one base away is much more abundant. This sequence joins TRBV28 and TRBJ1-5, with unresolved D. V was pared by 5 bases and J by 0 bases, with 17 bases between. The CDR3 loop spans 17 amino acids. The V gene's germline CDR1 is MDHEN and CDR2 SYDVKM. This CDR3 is CASSEMWAANSNQPQHF. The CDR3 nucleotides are TGTGCCAGCAGTGAAATGTGGGCAGCTAATAGCAATCAGCCCCAGCATTTT.

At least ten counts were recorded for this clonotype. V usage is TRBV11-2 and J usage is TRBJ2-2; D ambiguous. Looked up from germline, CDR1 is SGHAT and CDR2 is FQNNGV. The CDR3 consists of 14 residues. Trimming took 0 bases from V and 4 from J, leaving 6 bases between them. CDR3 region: CASSLDWATGELFF. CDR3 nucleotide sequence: TGTGCCAGCAGCTTAGATTGGGCCACCGGGGAGCTGTTTTTT.

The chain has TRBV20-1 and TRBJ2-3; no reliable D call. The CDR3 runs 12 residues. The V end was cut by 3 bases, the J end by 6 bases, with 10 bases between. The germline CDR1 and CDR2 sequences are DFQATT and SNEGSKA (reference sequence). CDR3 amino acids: CSASTTSDTQYF. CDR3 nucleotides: TGCAGTGCTAGTACCACTTCCGATACGCAGTATTTT.

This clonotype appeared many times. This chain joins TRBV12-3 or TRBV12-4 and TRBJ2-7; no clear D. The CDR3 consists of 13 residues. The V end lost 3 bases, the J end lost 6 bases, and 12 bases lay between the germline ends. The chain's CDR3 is CASSFPGLSEQYF. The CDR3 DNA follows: TGTGCCAGCAGTTTTCCAGGTCTGTCCGAGCAGTACTTC.

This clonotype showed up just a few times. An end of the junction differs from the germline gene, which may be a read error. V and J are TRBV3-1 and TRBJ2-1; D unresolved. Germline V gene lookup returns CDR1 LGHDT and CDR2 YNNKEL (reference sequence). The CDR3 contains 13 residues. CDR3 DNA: TGTGCCGGCAGCCAGGACCGATACAATGAGCAGTTCTTC. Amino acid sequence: CAGSQDRYNEQFF.

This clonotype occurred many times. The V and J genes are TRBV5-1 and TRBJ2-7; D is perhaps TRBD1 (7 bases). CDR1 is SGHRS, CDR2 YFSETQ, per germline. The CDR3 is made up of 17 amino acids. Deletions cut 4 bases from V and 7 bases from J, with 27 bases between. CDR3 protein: CASSPQLGGTVNAEQYF. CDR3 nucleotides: TGCGCCAGCAGCCCGCAACTCGGCGGGACAGTCAACGCTGAGCAGTACTTC.

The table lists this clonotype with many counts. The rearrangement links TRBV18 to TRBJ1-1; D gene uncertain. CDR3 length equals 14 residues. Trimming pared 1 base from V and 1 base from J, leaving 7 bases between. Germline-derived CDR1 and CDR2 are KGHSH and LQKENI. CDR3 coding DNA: TGTGCCAGCTCACCACAATCCCAGAACACTGAAGCTTTCTTT. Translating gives CASSPQSQNTEAFF. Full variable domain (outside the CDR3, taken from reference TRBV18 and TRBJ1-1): NAGVMQNPRHLVRRRGQEARLRCSPMKGHSHVYWYRQLPEEGLKFMVYLQKENIIDESGMPKERFSAEFPKEGPSILRIQQVVRGDSAAYFCASSPQSQNTEAFFGQGTRLTVV.

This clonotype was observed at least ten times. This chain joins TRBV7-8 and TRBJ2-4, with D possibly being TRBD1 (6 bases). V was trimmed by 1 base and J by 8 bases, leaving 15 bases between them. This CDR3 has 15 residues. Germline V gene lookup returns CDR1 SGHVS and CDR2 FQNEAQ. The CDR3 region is CASSLGDDRIDIQYF. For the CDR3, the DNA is TGTGCCAGCAGCTTAGGAGACGACAGGATTGACATTCAGTACTTC.

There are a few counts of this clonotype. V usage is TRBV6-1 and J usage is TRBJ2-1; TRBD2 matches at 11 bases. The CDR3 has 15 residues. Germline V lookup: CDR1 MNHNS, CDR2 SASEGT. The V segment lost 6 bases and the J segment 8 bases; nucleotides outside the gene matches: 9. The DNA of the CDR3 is TGTGCCAGCAGGAAGATAGCGGGGGGGCTGGATGAGCAGTTCTTC. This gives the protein CASRKIAGGLDEQFF.